The sequence of this TCR beta chain was determined in a study of blood T cell repertoires in COVID-19 (dated by TCRdb to 2019 to 2021). Background on the whole study: Samples covering the acute and convalescent phases of COVID-19 were provided by collaborators in the United States, Italy and Spain. Sample metadata almost always included a de-identified subject ID, COVID-19 status, age in years and sex. Samples were obtained from the ongoing ImmuneRACE study (first 160 participants) and from some 1,200 subjects provided by 6 global collaborators. The repertoires were released in a freely available public database meant as a resource for research on the immune response to SARS-CoV-2. Deeply sampled blood TCRbeta repertoires from subjects exposed to, actively infected with, or recovered from COVID-19 were included in the dataset. Where HLA class I and class II types were available, the types were taken from metadata supplied by the sample provider, not from assay-based typing. The prospective study material was composed of cDNA or gDNA derived from T cells, B-cell-depleted T cells, or PBMCs. The full study reports these points: How much clinical and demographic metadata was included differed by source and by participant, and the metadata was provided uncurated.

In the prospective study, participants were 18 to 89 years old, resided in approximately 25 geographic areas of the United States, and were enrolled through a virtual design. Cohort assignment in the prospective study relied on participant-reported clinical history from a screening survey and a study questionnaire. A participant counted as exposed if, within 2 weeks of entering the study, that participant had been in contact with someone who had a PCR-confirmed or clinician-diagnosed COVID-19 case. Each participant in the prospective study had whole blood, serum and a nasopharyngeal or oropharyngeal swab collected by mobile phlebotomists. Additional blood draws and questionnaires over an approximately 2-month period could optionally be provided by prospective study participants. Prospective study blood samples were shipped either frozen or at room temperature before DNA extraction. A single count supports this clone. The target of this receptor is not known. Base qualities are not recorded, but no much larger clone differs from it by a single base.

TCRbeta CDR3 regions were amplified from genomic DNA by means of the immunoSEQ Assay, a bias-controlled multiplex PCR. The paper's data handling went like this. The number of nucleated cells in each sample was estimated by amplification of reference gene primers within the assay. To quantify the absolute abundance of each unique TCRbeta CDR3 rearrangement, sequence reads were collapsed and filtered. For each sample, productive Simpson clonality was calculated as the square root of Simpson's diversity index over productive rearrangements. Held by TCRdb, this immuneACCESS table contains in-frame sequences only and omits some clones. Under half of the omission traces to an unresolved V gene where checked; the cause of the rest is unknown. V and J calls plus clone size are reproduced from that table; the DNA served to infer D and trimming. The sample table holds 250,000 to 300,000 clones, of which roughly 85% were seen once. Over 4% of the sample belongs to the ten largest clones.

The germline V gene (reference sequence) supplies CDR1 LNHDA and CDR2 SQIVND. V is pared back by 5 bases and J by 4 bases, with 6 bases lying between the germline termini. The CDR3 runs 12 residues from the cysteine to the phenylalanine. Solely the CDR3 DNA is kept, with 36 bases framed from the first base. The rearranged chain carries TRBV19 and TRBJ1-5, with the identity of the D gene unclear. The sequence was collected from a middle-aged man who had been exposed to COVID-19. Sequencing was carried out using PBMCs or T cells enriched from blood (not recorded which). The CDR3 reads CASSSMNQPQHF. The DNA sequence is as follows: TGTGCCAGTAGTTCAATGAATCAGCCCCAGCATTTT. Extended through the reference TRBV19 and TRBJ1-5 proteins, this CDR3 yields the full variable domain: DGGITQSPKYLFRKEGQNVTLSCEQNLNHDAMYWYRQDPGQGLRLIYYSQIVNDFQKGDIAEGYSVSREKKESFPLTVTSAQKNPTAFYLCASSSMNQPQHFGDGTRLSIL.